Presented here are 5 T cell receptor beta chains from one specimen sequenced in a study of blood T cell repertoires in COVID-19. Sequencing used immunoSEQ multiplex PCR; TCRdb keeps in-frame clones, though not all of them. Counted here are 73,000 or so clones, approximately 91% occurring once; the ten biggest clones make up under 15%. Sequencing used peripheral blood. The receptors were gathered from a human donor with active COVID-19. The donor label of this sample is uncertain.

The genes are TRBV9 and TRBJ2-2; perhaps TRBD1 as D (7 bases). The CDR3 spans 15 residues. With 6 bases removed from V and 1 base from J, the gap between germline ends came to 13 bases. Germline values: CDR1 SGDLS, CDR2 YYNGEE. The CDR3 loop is CASNPQGGNTGELFF. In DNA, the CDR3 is TGTGCCAGCAACCCCCAGGGGGGGAACACCGGGGAGCTGTTTTTT.

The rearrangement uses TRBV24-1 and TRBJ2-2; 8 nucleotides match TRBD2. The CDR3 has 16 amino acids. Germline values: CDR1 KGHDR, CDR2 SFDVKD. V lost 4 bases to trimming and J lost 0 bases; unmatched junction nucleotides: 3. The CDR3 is CATSDVLAANTGELFF. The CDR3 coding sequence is TGTGCCACCAGTGACGTACTAGCGGCGAACACCGGGGAGCTGTTTTTT.

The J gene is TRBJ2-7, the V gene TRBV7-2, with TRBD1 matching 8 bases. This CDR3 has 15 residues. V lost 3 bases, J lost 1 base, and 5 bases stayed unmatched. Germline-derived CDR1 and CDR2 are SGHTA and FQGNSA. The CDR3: CASSLGQADSYEQYF. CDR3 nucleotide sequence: TGTGCCAGCAGCTTGGGACAGGCCGATTCCTACGAGCAGTACTTC.

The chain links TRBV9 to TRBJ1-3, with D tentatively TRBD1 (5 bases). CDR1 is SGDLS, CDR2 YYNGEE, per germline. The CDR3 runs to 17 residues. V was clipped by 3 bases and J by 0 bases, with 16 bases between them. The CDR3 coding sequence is TGTGCCAGCAGCGCCTACCCCGACAGTTACTCTGGAAACACCATATATTTT. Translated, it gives CASSAYPDSYSGNTIYF. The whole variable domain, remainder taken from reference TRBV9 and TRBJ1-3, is DSGVTQTPKHLITATGQRVTLRCSPRSGDLSVYWYQQSLDQGLQFLIQYYNGEERAKGNILERFSAQQFPDLHSELNLSSLELGDSALYFCASSAYPDSYSGNTIYFGEGSWLTVV.

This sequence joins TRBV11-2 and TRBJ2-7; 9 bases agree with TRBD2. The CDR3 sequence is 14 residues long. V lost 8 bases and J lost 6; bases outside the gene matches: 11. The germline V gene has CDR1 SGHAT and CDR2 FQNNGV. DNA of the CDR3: TGTGCCAGCCGCCCGTGGCTAGCGGGAAGCGAGCAGTACTTC. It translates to CASRPWLAGSEQYF.